The T cell receptor (beta chain) under discussion was sequenced for a study of metastatic and nonmetastatic thyroid tumors (TCRdb year 2020). In terms of the full investigation: For patients with malignant and with benign thyroid disease, the researchers compared repertoires between peripheral blood samples and tumor or nodule tissue samples. On the study overall, not on this receptor specifically: In both blood and tumor samples, TCR beta diversity was reported to be significantly higher in malignant tumors than in benign nodules.

The junction shows trimming of 3 bases on V and 6 bases on J, and the gene matches do not reach 10 bases of it. Via the germline V gene, CDR1 is SGDLS and CDR2 YYNGEE. The CDR3, from cysteine to phenylalanine, totals 17 residues. The only DNA kept is the CDR3, 51 bases in frame from the first base. No patient had received any treatment before thyroid surgery. The study retrospectively analysed patient clinical samples collected from about 2012 to 2018 using T-cell receptor beta sequencing. The library was generated by PCR. Sequencing took place on an Illumina HiSeq 4000. High-throughput sequencing was used to profile the TCR beta-chain CDR3 region of every patient. Under the source paper's analysis protocol: A classifier to discriminate distant-metastatic papillary thyroid cancer patients was built from CDR3 differences across clinicopathological groups. The Shannon index was used to measure repertoire diversity, and the Morisita-Horn index was used to measure how similar tumor and blood repertoires were. The raw public data were reprocessed by TCRdb itself: fastp quality trimming at Q25, MiXCR clonotype calling, in-frame beta chains only. The V and J calls were not made by the authors but by TCRdb's processing. Present in this sample are tens of thousands of clones, under 15% of which were seen just once. The ten largest make up 3.6% of the sample.

This clone has at least ten counts. Its antigen is unknown. The record has no base qualities; no much larger clone is one base away. The rearranged segments are TRBV9 and TRBJ2-2; 11 bases in between match TRBD2. The TCR comes from a female donor with papillary thyroid cancer or a benign thyroid nodule (not recorded which). Some clones in this sample may be carry-over from other donors' samples. Sequencing was carried out using blood. The CDR3 in this case is CASSGASGGPGSGELFF. The DNA reads TGTGCCAGCAGCGGGGCTAGCGGGGGGCCGGGCTCCGGGGAGCTGTTTTTT. The full variable domain, completed from the reference TRBV9 and TRBJ2-2 proteins outside the CDR3, reads DSGVTQTPKHLITATGQRVTLRCSPRSGDLSVYWYQQSLDQGLQFLIQYYNGEERAKGNILERFSAQQFPDLHSELNLSSLELGDSALYFCASSGASGGPGSGELFFGEGSRLTVL.